These 17 T cell receptor beta chains were sequenced from one sample in a study of CD8 T cells in ankylosing spondylitis. TCRdb re-called the 5' RACE reads through MiXCR, storing one row per CDR3 protein. Seen here are under 300,000 distinct CDR3 sequences, roughly 10% observed once, and the top ten hold less than 7%. Specimen: blood, either unsorted or a sorted T cell fraction (not recorded which). The receptor set was obtained from a male donor with ankylosing spondylitis or in good health (not recorded which).

This clonotype was observed many times. The chain has TRBV5-1 and TRBJ2-7; the D call may be TRBD1 or TRBD2 (5 bases each). V was pared by 0 bases and J by 9 bases, with 16 bases between. Per the germline V gene, CDR1 is SGHRS and CDR2 is YFSETQ. This CDR3 contains 14 residues. In DNA, the CDR3 is TGCGCCAGCAGCTTGGCGTTGGGACCTAACGGGCAGTACTTC. This encodes CASSLALGPNGQYF.

This clonotype appeared many times. This chain connects TRBV5-1 to TRBJ2-5; tentatively, D is TRBD1 (6 bases). Trimming took 0 bases from V and 5 from J, leaving 11 bases between them. The CDR3 length is 14 residues. Germline loops: CDR1 SGHRS, CDR2 YFSETQ. In DNA form, the CDR3 reads TGCGCCAGCAGCTTGGCTAACAGGGCGGAGACCCAGTACTTC. Its protein product is CASSLANRAETQYF.

This clonotype was counted many times. V is TRBV12-3 or TRBV12-4 and J is TRBJ1-4; 9 nucleotides align to TRBD1. Trimming cost V 7 bases and J 4 bases; bases outside gene matches: 10. There are 16 residues in the CDR3. The CDR3 is CASKLTGGLGNEKLFF. As DNA, the CDR3 is TGTGCCAGCAAGCTTACAGGGGGCTTAGGTAATGAAAAACTGTTTTTT.

The chain is built from TRBV18 and TRBJ1-2; no reliable D call. This CDR3 region has 13 residues. V lost 1 base and J 3 bases, leaving 6 bases between the germline ends. Germline assignment: CDR1 KGHSH and CDR2 LQKENI. CDR3 nucleotide sequence: TGTGCCAGCTCACCACAGGCAGACTATGGCTACACCTTC. Protein sequence: CASSPQADYGYTF.

This rearrangement joins TRBV27 to TRBJ2-2; perhaps TRBD2 as D (7 bases). Germline V gene sequence: CDR1 MNHEY, CDR2 SMNVEV (reference sequence). Trimming took off 4 bases at V and 7 bases at J, with 16 bases between the two ends. The CDR3 loop spans 15 amino acids. The CDR3 region has the DNA TGTGCCAGCAGTTCCGGGGGGCGTATTGTCGGGGAGCTGTTTTTT. Its protein is CASSSGGRIVGELFF.

This clonotype was picked up many times. The J gene is TRBJ1-4, the V gene TRBV6-1; 7 nucleotides align to TRBD1. The germline V gene has CDR1 MNHNS and CDR2 SASEGT. The CDR3 covers 15 residues. V was clipped by 5 bases and J by 4 bases; unmatched bases: 7. The CDR3 loop reads CASSPYRGRNEKLFF. DNA of the CDR3: TGTGCCAGCAGTCCTTACAGGGGCCGTAATGAAAAACTGTTTTTT.

This clonotype was picked up a small number of times. This chain connects TRBV1 to TRBJ1-3. TRBV1 has pseudogene status. The CDR3 runs to 16 residues. The CDR3 bases are TGCACCAGCAGCCAACTTGGGTGGTCTGAAGGAAACACCATATATTTT. It translates to CTSSQLGWSEGNTIYF.

Only a few counts were recorded for this clonotype. The chain combines TRBV2 with TRBJ2-5, with D perhaps being TRBD1 or TRBD2 (5 bases each). The germline CDR1 and CDR2 sequences are SNHLY and FYNNEI. The CDR3 totals 10 residues. V was trimmed by 7 bases and J by 9 bases, leaving 9 bases between them. The CDR3 loop is CASMGVAQYF. CDR3 coding DNA: TGTGCCAGCATGGGGGTGGCCCAGTACTTC. The whole variable domain, filled in from reference TRBV2 and TRBJ2-5, reads EPEVTQTPSHQVTQMGQEVILRCVPISNHLYFYWYRQILGQKVEFLVSFYNNEISEKSEIFDDQFSVERPDGSNFTLKIRSTKLEDSAMYFCASMGVAQYFGPGTRLLVL.

This clonotype showed up many times. The rearrangement links TRBV5-1 to TRBJ2-7, with TRBD2 as a possible D gene (5 bases). V was shortened by 0 bases and J by 2 bases, with 12 bases between the two germline ends. CDR1 is SGHRS, CDR2 YFSETQ, per germline. The length of the CDR3 is 15 residues. The CDR3 loop reads CASSLGPGKTYEQYF. The CDR3 bases are TGCGCCAGCAGCTTGGGGCCGGGGAAAACCTACGAGCAGTACTTC.

The chain uses TRBV9 and TRBJ2-5; no clear D gene. Per the germline V gene, CDR1 is SGDLS and CDR2 is YYNGEE. This CDR3 comprises 15 residues. The V and J ends lost 4 bases and 3 bases respectively, with 16 bases between them. The CDR3 DNA sequence: TGTGCCAGCAGCCCCAGACCGTATCCCAAAGAGACCCAGTACTTC. Its protein product is CASSPRPYPKETQYF.

In its sample, this clonotype was seen a few times. V usage is TRBV9 and J usage is TRBJ2-3, with 7 bases aligning to TRBD2. The CDR3 sequence is 14 residues long. V lost 7 bases, J lost 2 bases, and 7 bases stayed unmatched. Germline V gives CDR1 SGDLS, CDR2 YYNGEE. Here the CDR3 reads CASRSGGDTDTQYF. In DNA form, the CDR3 reads TGTGCCAGCCGAAGTGGGGGGGACACAGATACGCAGTATTTT.

This clonotype was seen many times. The chain uses TRBV28 and TRBJ2-4; a weak D match, TRBD1 (6 bases). Germline-derived CDR1 and CDR2 are MDHEN and SYDVKM. V was shortened by 6 bases and J by 0 bases, with 15 bases between the two germline ends. The CDR3 consists of 16 residues. The CDR3 nucleotides read TGTGCCAGCAGCCCAACAGGGTACATAGCCAAAAACATTCAGTACTTC. It is translated as CASSPTGYIAKNIQYF.

There are many counts of this clonotype. The chain combines TRBV12-3 or TRBV12-4 with TRBJ1-1, with unresolved D. The germline V and J ends were trimmed by 3 bases and 1 base, with 12 bases remaining between them. The CDR3 totals 15 residues. The CDR3 nucleotides are TGTGCCAGCAGTTTCCCCGGGAGCCGGAACACTGAAGCTTTCTTT. Amino acid sequence: CASSFPGSRNTEAFF.

In this sample, this clonotype turned up many times. The rearrangement joins TRBV25-1 to TRBJ2-4; D unclear. The CDR3 loop spans 15 amino acids. Germline CDR1 and CDR2: MGHDK and SYGVNS. V lost 0 bases, J lost 0 bases, and 6 bases lay in between. CDR3 protein: CASSEYAEAKNIQYF. The CDR3, as DNA: TGTGCCAGCAGTGAATACGCGGAAGCCAAAAACATTCAGTACTTC. Using reference TRBV25-1 and TRBJ2-4 for the parts outside the CDR3, the full variable domain is EADIYQTPRYLVIGTGKKITLECSQTMGHDKMYWYQQDPGMELHLIHYSYGVNSTEKGDLSSESTVSRIRTEHFPLTLESARPSHTSQYLCASSEYAEAKNIQYFGAGTRLSVL.

This clonotype was seen many times. This rearrangement joins TRBV5-1 to TRBJ2-7; D may be TRBD1 (5 bases). The V and J ends lost 1 base and 3 bases respectively, with 8 bases between them. Germline loops: CDR1 SGHRS, CDR2 YFSETQ. The CDR3 consists of 13 residues. The CDR3 region is CASSLLRDYEQYF. CDR3 nucleotides: TGCGCCAGCAGCTTGCTCAGGGACTACGAGCAGTACTTC.

This clonotype has at least ten counts. V and J are TRBV15 and TRBJ2-5; possibly TRBD1 for D (6 bases). Germline V lookup: CDR1 LNHNV, CDR2 YYDKDF (reference sequence). Trimming took 0 bases from V and 5 from J, leaving 10 bases between them. The CDR3 runs 14 residues. The CDR3 region is CATSRDAGVETQYF. CDR3 in DNA: TGTGCCACCAGCAGAGATGCAGGGGTCGAGACCCAGTACTTC.

Ten or more counts support this clonotype. V is TRBV7-8 and J is TRBJ1-5; TRBD1 is a possible D gene (6 bases). V was shortened by 6 bases and J by 5 bases, with 17 bases between the two germline ends. CDR1 and CDR2 (germline): SGHVS, FQNEAQ. The CDR3 extends over 15 amino acids. The CDR3 DNA is TGTGCCAGCAGTCCCCCAGGGGTTTCAGATCAGCCCCAGCATTTT. Translated, it gives CASSPPGVSDQPQHF.